The 27 T cell receptor beta chains given below trace back to one sample, sequenced in a study of cytomegalovirus exposure and HLA in healthy donors. The method was immunoSEQ multiplex PCR; TCRdb's version includes in-frame clones alone and lacks a portion of them. The sample holds over 35,000 clones, 80% to 95% seen once. The sample taken for sequencing was PBMCs. These TCRs come from a man aged 18 to 29 in good health and CMV-seronegative.

The chain recombines TRBV13 with TRBJ2-7; D might be TRBD1 (6 bases). The germline CDR1 and CDR2 sequences are PRHDT and FYEKMQ (reference sequence). The CDR3 has 15 residues. Trimming pared 7 bases from V and 0 bases from J, leaving 16 bases between. The CDR3 reads CASTWGDRTSYEQYF. The CDR3, as DNA: TGTGCCAGCACCTGGGGAGACAGGACCTCCTACGAGCAGTACTTC.

This chain links TRBV27 with TRBJ1-2; 7 nucleotides align to TRBD1. V lost 7 bases to trimming and J lost 4 bases; unmatched junction nucleotides: 9. Germline CDR1 and CDR2: MNHEY and SMNVEV (reference sequence). The CDR3 is 14 amino acids. CDR3 in amino acids: CASKRGPSPYGYTF. CDR3 DNA sequence: TGTGCCAGCAAGAGGGGGCCCTCCCCCTATGGCTACACCTTC.

The V and J genes are TRBV6-5 and TRBJ2-2; 7 positions match TRBD2. Trimming cost V 5 bases and J 3 bases; bases outside gene matches: 6. The CDR3 is 15 residues long. In germline, CDR1 is MNHEY, CDR2 SVGAGI. CDR3 nucleotides: TGTGCCAGCAGTCACGGGGGGTGGGACACCGGGGAGCTGTTTTTT. This gives the protein CASSHGGWDTGELFF.

The J gene is TRBJ1-1, the V gene TRBV5-5, with a weak D call TRBD1 (5 bases). The CDR3 is 16 residues long. From germline, CDR1 is SGHKS and CDR2 YYEKEE (reference sequence). With 4 bases removed from V and 1 base from J, the gap between germline ends came to 17 bases. This CDR3 reads CASSPLGGAENTEAFF. CDR3 nucleotides: TGTGCCAGCAGCCCTCTTGGCGGGGCAGAGAACACTGAAGCTTTCTTT.

The chain uses TRBV2 and TRBJ1-3; 9 bases match TRBD1. V was pared by 4 bases and J by 7 bases, with 5 bases of the junction left unmatched. This CDR3 region has 14 residues. Looked up from germline, CDR1 is SNHLY and CDR2 is FYNNEI. CDR3 DNA: TGTGCCAGCAGTGCGAACAGGGGGCGGAACACCATATATTTT. It specifies CASSANRGRNTIYF.

The V and J genes are TRBV9 and TRBJ1-1, with D maybe TRBD1 (6 bases). The CDR3 totals 15 residues. Germline CDR1 SGDLS, CDR2 YYNGEE. Between the trimmed V and J ends, which lost 2 bases and 5 bases, there was a span of 16 bases. The CDR3: CASSVGGGRGTEAFF. The CDR3 DNA sequence: TGTGCCAGCAGCGTTGGGGGGGGGCGAGGAACTGAAGCTTTCTTT. Full variable domain (missing parts from reference TRBV9 and TRBJ1-1): DSGVTQTPKHLITATGQRVTLRCSPRSGDLSVYWYQQSLDQGLQFLIQYYNGEERAKGNILERFSAQQFPDLHSELNLSSLELGDSALYFCASSVGGGRGTEAFFGQGTRLTVV.

The J gene is TRBJ2-3, the V gene TRBV6-5; 7 bases map to TRBD1. The trim removed 8 bases at V and 10 bases at J, leaving 18 bases unmatched. This CDR3 contains 15 residues. Germline CDR1 reads MNHEY; CDR2 reads SVGAGI. CDR3 DNA: TGTGCCAGCTCCAATAAGGACAGGCGGCAGGGTCCGCAGTATTTT. This translates into CASSNKDRRQGPQYF.

The chain carries TRBV19 and TRBJ2-5; 8 bases agree with TRBD1. Germline CDR1 is LNHDA and CDR2 is SQIVND (reference sequence). With 6 bases clipped from V and 4 bases from J, the junction kept 4 bases outside the gene matches. CDR3 length equals 13 residues. The CDR3 DNA sequence: TGTGCCAGTAGGGACAGGGCTTTAGAGACCCAGTACTTC. Translated, it gives CASRDRALETQYF.

J is TRBJ2-1 and V is TRBV19; 7 bases align to TRBD2. Germline trimming cut 4 bases from V and 2 bases from J; bases unmatched to any gene: 11. Per germline, CDR1 LNHDA and CDR2 SQIVND (reference sequence). This CDR3 region has 17 residues. The CDR3 bases are TGTGCCAGTAGTAACGGTGGAGGAGCGGGGACCTACAATGAGCAGTTCTTC. Protein product: CASSNGGGAGTYNEQFF. The complete variable domain, with remaining parts taken from reference TRBV19 and TRBJ2-1, reads DGGITQSPKYLFRKEGQNVTLSCEQNLNHDAMYWYRQDPGQGLRLIYYSQIVNDFQKGDIAEGYSVSREKKESFPLTVTSAQKNPTAFYLCASSNGGGAGTYNEQFFGPGTRLTVL.

The rearrangement links TRBV4-1 to TRBJ1-3, with unresolved D. The germline gives CDR1 MGHRA, CDR2 YSYEKL. The CDR3 totals 16 residues. V was pared by 0 bases and J by 0 bases, with 9 bases between. The chain's CDR3 is CASSQEGAHSGNTIYF. The DNA for the CDR3 is TGCGCCAGCAGCCAAGAAGGAGCGCACTCTGGAAACACCATATATTTT.

In this sample, this clone turned up a few times. V and J are TRBV10-3 and TRBJ2-7; 7 nucleotides match TRBD1. The CDR3 contains 13 residues. The germline gives CDR1 ENHRY, CDR2 SYGVKD. The trim removed 10 bases at V and 0 bases at J, leaving 6 bases unmatched. This CDR3 reads CASRQGLSYEQYF. In nucleotides, the CDR3 is TGTGCCAGCAGACAGGGCCTCTCCTACGAGCAGTACTTC.

CDR3 bases: TGTGCCTGGAGTGGTGAGAGGGGAAACACCATATATTTT. Translating gives CAWSGERGNTIYF. The chain combines TRBV30 with TRBJ1-3; D call uncertain. V was pared by 1 base and J by 4 bases, with 8 bases between. Germline loops: CDR1 GTSNPN, CDR2 SVGIG (reference sequence). This CDR3 spans 13 amino acids.

The rearrangement joins TRBV19 to TRBJ2-7; 8 bases fit TRBD2. CDR1 is LNHDA, CDR2 SQIVND, per germline (reference sequence). V gave up 1 base and J gave up 3 bases; unmatched junction bases: 8. The CDR3 runs to 16 residues. CDR3 residues: CASSIVGTSGVYEQYF. DNA of the CDR3: TGTGCCAGTAGTATAGTGGGAACTAGCGGAGTCTACGAGCAGTACTTC.

The chain combines TRBV9 with TRBJ1-1; D call uncertain. The V end lost 7 bases, the J end lost 0 bases, and 13 bases lay between the germline ends. Germline CDR1 and CDR2: SGDLS and YYNGEE. This CDR3 is built from 14 residues. The CDR3 region is CASQTLGVNTEAFF. CDR3 DNA: TGTGCCAGCCAAACCCTAGGCGTGAACACTGAAGCTTTCTTT.

The chain combines TRBV27 with TRBJ1-1, with 10 bases fitting TRBD1. The germline CDR1 and CDR2 sequences are MNHEY and SMNVEV (reference sequence). Trimming took 5 bases from V and 5 from J; bases not matched to a gene: 8. This CDR3 has 15 amino acids. CDR3 bases: TGTGCCAGCAGTCTTCGACAGGGGGCGGAAACTGAAGCTTTCTTT. This codes for CASSLRQGAETEAFF.

The chain uses TRBV5-4 and TRBJ2-7, with a tentative D call TRBD1 (5 bases). V was pared by 0 bases and J by 2 bases, with 18 bases between. The CDR3 extends over 17 amino acids. Germline CDR1 is SGHNT and CDR2 is YYREEE (reference sequence). The CDR3 protein is CASSLGPGKGKAYEQYF. The CDR3 region has the DNA TGTGCCAGCAGCTTGGGGCCAGGGAAAGGGAAGGCCTACGAGCAGTACTTC.

This chain uses TRBV18 with TRBJ1-3; 11 bases align to TRBD1. CDR1 and CDR2 (germline): KGHSH, LQKENI. V shed 1 base, J shed 3 bases, and the junction held 11 bases outside the gene matches. The CDR3 consists of 19 residues. The CDR3 bases are TGTGCCAGCTCACCACTCTTTCCCGGGACAGGGGGACTTGGAAACACCATATATTTT. It specifies CASSPLFPGTGGLGNTIYF.

The chain has TRBV11-2 and TRBJ2-1; 8 bases align to TRBD1. This CDR3 is 16 amino acids long. V trimming: 0 bases; J trimming: 7 bases; junction bases outside the gene matches: 8. From germline, CDR1 is SGHAT and CDR2 FQNNGV. The CDR3 nucleotides are TGTGCCAGCAGCTTAGATCGTGGACAGGGATGGAATGAGCAGTTCTTC. It encodes CASSLDRGQGWNEQFF.

A remark on this clone: Other DNA sequences of this sample code for an identical CDR3. V usage is TRBV27 and J usage is TRBJ2-2, with a tentative D call TRBD2 (5 bases). This CDR3 contains 14 residues. Per the germline V gene, CDR1 is MNHEY and CDR2 is SMNVEV (reference sequence). Trimming left V 2 bases short and J 1 base short, with 5 bases between. CDR3 loop: CASSLRGNTGELFF. The CDR3 bases are TGTGCCAGCAGTTTACGGGGGAACACCGGGGAGCTGTTTTTT.

DNA of the CDR3: TGTGCCAGCAGCAGGACTAGCGGGGGCCTAGTACTCAATGAGCAGTTCTTC. Translated, it gives CASSRTSGGLVLNEQFF. V and J are TRBV11-2 and TRBJ2-1; 13 positions agree with TRBD2. Germline V CDR1 and CDR2: SGHAT, FQNNGV. This CDR3 comprises 17 residues. The V gene end was trimmed by 5 bases and the J gene end by 6 bases; junction bases not matched to a gene: 10.

The chain uses TRBV4-1 and TRBJ1-2; no firm D call. Germline-derived CDR1 and CDR2 are MGHRA and YSYEKL. The CDR3 is made up of 14 amino acids. The V and J ends lost 0 bases and 4 bases respectively, with 9 bases between them. The CDR3 region is CASSQEHSTYGYTF. The DNA for the CDR3 is TGCGCCAGCAGCCAAGAACACAGCACCTATGGCTACACCTTC.

The chain recombines TRBV10-3 with TRBJ1-1; TRBD1 matches 8 bases. CDR1 is ENHRY and CDR2 is SYGVKD in the germline V gene. J gave up 4 bases and V 3 bases, and 4 bases lay outside the gene matches. CDR3 length: 14 residues. The CDR3 nucleotides read TGTGCCATCAGTGACGACAGGGGCCGCACTGAAGCTTTCTTT. This gives the protein CAISDDRGRTEAFF.

V usage is TRBV5-1 and J usage is TRBJ2-7; TRBD1 matches 8 bases. The trim removed 3 bases at V and 6 bases at J, leaving 11 bases unmatched. Germline V gene data show CDR1 as SGHRS and CDR2 as YFSETQ. The CDR3 spans 15 residues. The CDR3 DNA sequence: TGCGCCAGCAGCTCTTACCCAGGACAGGGTGGCGAGCAGTACTTC. Residues: CASSSYPGQGGEQYF.

This clone is a singleton in its sample. The chain combines TRBV28 with TRBJ2-1, with 8 bases aligning to TRBD2. The length of the CDR3 is 15 residues. The ends lost 6 bases at V and 5 bases at J; junction bases unmatched: 9. The germline gives CDR1 MDHEN, CDR2 SYDVKM. The CDR3 is CASRVSGSSNNEQFF. CDR3 in DNA: TGTGCCAGCAGGGTCAGCGGGAGTTCGAACAATGAGCAGTTCTTC.

The chain joins TRBV4-2 to TRBJ1-5; D remains unclear. The CDR3 is 16 amino acids. CDR1 is LGHNA and CDR2 is YNFKEQ in the germline V gene. Trimming took off 1 base at V and 0 bases at J, with 10 bases between the two ends. The CDR3 loop reads CASSQGWSVSNQPQHF. The CDR3 DNA sequence: TGTGCCAGCAGCCAAGGTTGGTCAGTTAGCAATCAGCCCCAGCATTTT.

This clone was seen just once. This rearrangement joins TRBV30 to TRBJ2-1, with 16 bases aligning to TRBD2. V trimming: 1 base; J trimming: 7 bases; junction bases outside the gene matches: 1. CDR3 length equals 15 residues. Germline V gene lookup returns CDR1 GTSNPN and CDR2 SVGIG (reference sequence). CDR3 DNA: TGTGCCTGGAGTGGGGGACTAGCGGGGGGGAATGAGCAGTTCTTC. Amino acid sequence: CAWSGGLAGGNEQFF.

Only one count was recorded for this clone. This rearrangement joins TRBV7-8 to TRBJ1-1; TRBD1 might be the D (5 bases). The germline V gene has CDR1 SGHVS and CDR2 FQNEAQ. The CDR3 length is 15 residues. Trimming left V 2 bases short and J 3 bases short, with 13 bases between. The CDR3 spells CASSLLGARDTEAFF. Here the CDR3 DNA reads TGTGCCAGCAGCTTACTTGGGGCCAGGGACACTGAAGCTTTCTTT.